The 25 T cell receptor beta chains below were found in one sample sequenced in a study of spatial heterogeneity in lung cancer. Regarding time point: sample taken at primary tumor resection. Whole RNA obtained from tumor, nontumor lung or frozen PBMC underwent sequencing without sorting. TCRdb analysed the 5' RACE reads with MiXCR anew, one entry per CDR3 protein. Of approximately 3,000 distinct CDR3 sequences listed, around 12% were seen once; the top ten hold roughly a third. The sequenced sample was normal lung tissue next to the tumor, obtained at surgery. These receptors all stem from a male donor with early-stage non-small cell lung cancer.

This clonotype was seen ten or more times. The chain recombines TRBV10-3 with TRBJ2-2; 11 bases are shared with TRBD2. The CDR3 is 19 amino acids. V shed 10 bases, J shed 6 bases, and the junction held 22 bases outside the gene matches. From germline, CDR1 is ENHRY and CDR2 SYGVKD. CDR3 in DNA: TGTGCCACAGGGAGCCCCAAGGGACTAGCGGAGAGGGGAGCCGGGGAGCTGTTTTTT. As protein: CATGSPKGLAERGAGELFF.

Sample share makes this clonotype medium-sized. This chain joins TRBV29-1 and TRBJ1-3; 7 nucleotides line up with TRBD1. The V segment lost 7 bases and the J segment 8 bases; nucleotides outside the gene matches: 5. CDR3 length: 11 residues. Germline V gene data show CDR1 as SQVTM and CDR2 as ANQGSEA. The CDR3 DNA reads TGCAGCGCTCGCAGGGGGGACACCATATATTTT. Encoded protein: CSARRGDTIYF.

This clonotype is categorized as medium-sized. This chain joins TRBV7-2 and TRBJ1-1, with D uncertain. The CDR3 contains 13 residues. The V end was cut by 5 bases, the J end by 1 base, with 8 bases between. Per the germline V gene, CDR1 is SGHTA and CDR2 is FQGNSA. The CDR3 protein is CASSTQRNTEAFF. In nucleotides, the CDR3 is TGTGCCAGCAGCACCCAGAGGAACACTGAAGCTTTCTTT. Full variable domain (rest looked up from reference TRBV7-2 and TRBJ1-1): GAGVSQSPSNKVTEKGKDVELRCDPISGHTALYWYRQSLGQGLEFLIYFQGNSAPDKSGLPSDRFSAERTGGSVSTLTIQRTQQEDSAVYLCASSTQRNTEAFFGQGTRLTVV.

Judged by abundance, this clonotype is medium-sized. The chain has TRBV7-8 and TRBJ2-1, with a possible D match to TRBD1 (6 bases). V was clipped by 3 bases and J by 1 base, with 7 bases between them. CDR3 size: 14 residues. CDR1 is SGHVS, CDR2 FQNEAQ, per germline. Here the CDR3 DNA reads TGTGCCAGCAGCTTGCAGGGGTCCTACAATGAGCAGTTCTTC. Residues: CASSLQGSYNEQFF.

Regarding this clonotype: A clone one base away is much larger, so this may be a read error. Here the CDR3 reads CSTSLGGDQETQYF. CDR3 nucleotides: TGCAGTACTAGTTTAGGGGGAGACCAAGAGACCCAGTACTTC. V gene TRBV20-1 combines with J gene TRBJ2-5; maybe TRBD1 (6 bases). Per the germline V gene, CDR1 is DFQATT and CDR2 is SNEGSKA (reference sequence). The CDR3 loop spans 14 amino acids.

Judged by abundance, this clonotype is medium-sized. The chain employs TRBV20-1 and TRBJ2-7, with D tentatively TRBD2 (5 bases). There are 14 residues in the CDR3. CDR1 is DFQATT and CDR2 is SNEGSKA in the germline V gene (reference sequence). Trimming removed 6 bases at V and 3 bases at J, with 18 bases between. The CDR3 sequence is CSAPIGNIHYEQYF. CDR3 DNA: TGCAGTGCCCCAATCGGGAACATCCACTACGAGCAGTACTTC.

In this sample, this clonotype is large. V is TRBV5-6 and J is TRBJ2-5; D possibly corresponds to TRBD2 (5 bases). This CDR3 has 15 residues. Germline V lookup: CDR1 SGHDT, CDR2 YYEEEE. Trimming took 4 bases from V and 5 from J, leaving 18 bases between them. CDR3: CASSRQGEGLETQYF. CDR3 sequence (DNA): TGTGCCAGCAGCCGTCAAGGAGAGGGCCTGGAGACCCAGTACTTC.

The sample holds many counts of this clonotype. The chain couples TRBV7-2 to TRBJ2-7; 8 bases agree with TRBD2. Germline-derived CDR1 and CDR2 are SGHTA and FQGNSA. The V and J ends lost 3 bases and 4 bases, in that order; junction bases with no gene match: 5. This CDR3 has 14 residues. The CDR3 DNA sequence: TGTGCCAGCAGCTTTGCCAGCGGGAGTTACGAGCAGTACTTC. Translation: CASSFASGSYEQYF. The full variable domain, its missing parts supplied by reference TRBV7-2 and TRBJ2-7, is GAGVSQSPSNKVTEKGKDVELRCDPISGHTALYWYRQSLGQGLEFLIYFQGNSAPDKSGLPSDRFSAERTGGSVSTLTIQRTQQEDSAVYLCASSFASGSYEQYFGPGTRLTVT.

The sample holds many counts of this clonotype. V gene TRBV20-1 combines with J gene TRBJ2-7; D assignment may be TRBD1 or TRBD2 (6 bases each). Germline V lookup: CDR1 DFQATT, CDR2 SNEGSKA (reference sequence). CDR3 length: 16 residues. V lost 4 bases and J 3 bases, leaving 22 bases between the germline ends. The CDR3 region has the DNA TGCAGTGCTATTACGCCAAGGGGGGAAGAGTTCTACGAGCAGTACTTC. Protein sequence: CSAITPRGEEFYEQYF.

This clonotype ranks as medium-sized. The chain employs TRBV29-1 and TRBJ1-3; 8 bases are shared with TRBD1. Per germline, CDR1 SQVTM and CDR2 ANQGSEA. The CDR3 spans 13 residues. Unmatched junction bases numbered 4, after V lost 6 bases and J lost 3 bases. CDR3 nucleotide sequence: TGCAGCGTCCGGACAGGGAGTGGAAACACCATATATTTT. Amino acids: CSVRTGSGNTIYF. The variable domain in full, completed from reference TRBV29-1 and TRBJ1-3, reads SAVISQKPSRDICQRGTSLTIQCQVDSQVTMMFWYRQQPGQSLTLIATANQGSEATYESGFVIDKFPISRPNLTFSTLTVSNMSPEDSSIYLCSVRTGSGNTIYFGEGSWLTVV.

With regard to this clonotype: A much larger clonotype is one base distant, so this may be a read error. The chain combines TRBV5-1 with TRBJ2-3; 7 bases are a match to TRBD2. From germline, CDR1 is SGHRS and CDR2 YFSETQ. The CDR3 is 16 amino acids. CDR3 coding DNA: TGTGCCAGCGGAGGAAGGGACTACCTTAGGGGAGATACGCAGTTTTTT. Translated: CASGGRDYLRGDTQFF.

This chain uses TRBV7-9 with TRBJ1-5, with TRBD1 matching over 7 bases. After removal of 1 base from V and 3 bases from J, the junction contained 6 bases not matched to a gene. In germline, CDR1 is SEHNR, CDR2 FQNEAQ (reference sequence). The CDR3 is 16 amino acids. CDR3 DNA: TGTGCCAGCAGCTTAGACAGGGGAGCGACCAATCAGCCCCAGCATTTT. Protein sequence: CASSLDRGATNQPQHF.

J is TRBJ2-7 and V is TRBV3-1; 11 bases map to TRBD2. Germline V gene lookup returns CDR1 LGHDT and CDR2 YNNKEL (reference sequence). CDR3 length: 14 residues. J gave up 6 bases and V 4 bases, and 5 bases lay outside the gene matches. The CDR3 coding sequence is TGTGCCAGCAGCCTTGGGACTAGCGGAAGCGAGCAGTACTTC. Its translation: CASSLGTSGSEQYF.

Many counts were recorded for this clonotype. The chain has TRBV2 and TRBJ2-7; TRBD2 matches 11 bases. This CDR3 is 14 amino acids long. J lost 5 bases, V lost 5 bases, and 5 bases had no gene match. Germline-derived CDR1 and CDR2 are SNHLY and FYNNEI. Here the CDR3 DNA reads TGTGCCAGCAGTACTAGCGGGGGAATCGACGAGCAGTACTTC. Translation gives CASSTSGGIDEQYF.

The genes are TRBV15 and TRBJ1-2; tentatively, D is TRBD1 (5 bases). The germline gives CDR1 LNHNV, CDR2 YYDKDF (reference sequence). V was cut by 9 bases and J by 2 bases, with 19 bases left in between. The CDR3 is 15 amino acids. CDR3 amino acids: CATAYSDSLNYGYTF. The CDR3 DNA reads TGTGCCACAGCCTACTCCGACAGCTTAAACTATGGCTACACCTTC.

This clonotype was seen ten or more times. CDR3 nucleotides: TGTGCCAGCAGTTTATATGGGGGCATGAACACTGAAGCTTTCTTT. The encoded protein is CASSLYGGMNTEAFF. This rearrangement joins TRBV27 to TRBJ1-1; perhaps TRBD1 as D (6 bases). Trimming took 1 base from V and 0 from J, leaving 9 bases between them. Germline V lookup: CDR1 MNHEY, CDR2 SMNVEV (reference sequence). There are 15 residues in the CDR3.

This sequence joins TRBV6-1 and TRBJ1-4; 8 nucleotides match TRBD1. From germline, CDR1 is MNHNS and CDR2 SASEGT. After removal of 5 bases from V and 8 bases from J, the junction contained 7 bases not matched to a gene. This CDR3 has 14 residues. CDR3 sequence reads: CASSLDRGDEKLFF. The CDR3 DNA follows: TGTGCCAGCAGTCTAGACAGGGGAGACGAAAAACTGTTTTTT.

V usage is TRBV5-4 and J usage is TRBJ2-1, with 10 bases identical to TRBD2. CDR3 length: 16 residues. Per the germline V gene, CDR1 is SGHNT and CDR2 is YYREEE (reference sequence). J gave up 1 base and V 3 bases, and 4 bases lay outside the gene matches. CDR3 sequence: CASSSSGRGSYNEQFF. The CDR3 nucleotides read TGTGCCAGCAGCTCCAGCGGGAGGGGATCCTACAATGAGCAGTTCTTC.

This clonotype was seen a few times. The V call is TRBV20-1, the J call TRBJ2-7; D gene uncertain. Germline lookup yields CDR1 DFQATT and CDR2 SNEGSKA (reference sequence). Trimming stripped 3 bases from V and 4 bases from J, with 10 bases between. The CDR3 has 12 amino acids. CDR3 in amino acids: CSASGSTYEQYF. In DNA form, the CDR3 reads TGCAGTGCTAGCGGTTCCACGTACGAGCAGTACTTC.

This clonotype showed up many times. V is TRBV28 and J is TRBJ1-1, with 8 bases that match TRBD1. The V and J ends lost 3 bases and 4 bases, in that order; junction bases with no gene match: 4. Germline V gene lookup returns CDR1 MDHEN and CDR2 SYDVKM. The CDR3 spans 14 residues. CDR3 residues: CASSLTGVGTEAFF. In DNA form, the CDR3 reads TGTGCCAGCAGTTTGACAGGGGTTGGCACTGAAGCTTTCTTT.

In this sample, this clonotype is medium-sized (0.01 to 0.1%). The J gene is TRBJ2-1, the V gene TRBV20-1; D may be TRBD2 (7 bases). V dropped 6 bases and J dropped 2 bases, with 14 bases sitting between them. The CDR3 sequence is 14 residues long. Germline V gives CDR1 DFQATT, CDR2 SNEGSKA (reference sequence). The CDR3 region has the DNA TGCAGTGCGGAGGGGGGGCGCACCTACAATGAGCAGTTCTTC. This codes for CSAEGGRTYNEQFF.

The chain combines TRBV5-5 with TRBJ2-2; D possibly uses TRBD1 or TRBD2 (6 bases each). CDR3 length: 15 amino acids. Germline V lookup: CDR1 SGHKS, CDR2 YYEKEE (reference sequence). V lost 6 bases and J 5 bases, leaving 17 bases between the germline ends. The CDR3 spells CASIRDPGATGELFF. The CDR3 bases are TGTGCCAGCATCCGAGACCCGGGGGCGACCGGGGAGCTGTTTTTT.

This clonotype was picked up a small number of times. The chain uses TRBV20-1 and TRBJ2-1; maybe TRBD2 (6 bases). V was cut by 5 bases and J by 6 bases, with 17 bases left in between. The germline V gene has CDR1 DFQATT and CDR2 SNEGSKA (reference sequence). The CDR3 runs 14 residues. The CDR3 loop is CSAPSAFFGNEQFF. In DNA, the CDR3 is TGCAGTGCTCCTAGCGCCTTTTTCGGCAATGAGCAGTTCTTC.

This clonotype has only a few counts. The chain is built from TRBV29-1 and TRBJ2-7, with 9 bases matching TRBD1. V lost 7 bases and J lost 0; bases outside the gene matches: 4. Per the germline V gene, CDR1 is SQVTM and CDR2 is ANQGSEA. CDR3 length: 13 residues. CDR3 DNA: TGCAGCGCGGGACAGGGATTCTCCTACGAGCAGTACTTC. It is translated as CSAGQGFSYEQYF.

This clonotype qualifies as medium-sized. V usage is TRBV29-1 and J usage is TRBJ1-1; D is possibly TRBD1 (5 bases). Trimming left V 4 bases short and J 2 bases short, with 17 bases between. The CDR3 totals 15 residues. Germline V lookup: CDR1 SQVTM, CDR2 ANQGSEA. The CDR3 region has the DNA TGCAGCGTTGCCCGACAGCTCACCTCTAACACTGAAGCTTTCTTT. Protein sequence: CSVARQLTSNTEAFF.